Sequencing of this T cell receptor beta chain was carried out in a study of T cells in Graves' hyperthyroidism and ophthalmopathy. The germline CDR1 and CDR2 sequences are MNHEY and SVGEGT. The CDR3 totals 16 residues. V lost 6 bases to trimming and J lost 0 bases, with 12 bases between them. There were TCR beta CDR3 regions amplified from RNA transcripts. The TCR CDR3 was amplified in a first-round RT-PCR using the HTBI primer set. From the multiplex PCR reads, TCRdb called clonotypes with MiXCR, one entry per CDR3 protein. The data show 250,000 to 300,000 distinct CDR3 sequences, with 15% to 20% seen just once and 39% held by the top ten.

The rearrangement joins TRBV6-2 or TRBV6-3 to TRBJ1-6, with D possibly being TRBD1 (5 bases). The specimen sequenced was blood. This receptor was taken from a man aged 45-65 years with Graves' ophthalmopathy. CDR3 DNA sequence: TGTGCCAGCAGACCCGGGGGGAGCTCCTATAATTCACCCCTCCACTTT. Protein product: CASRPGGSSYNSPLHF.